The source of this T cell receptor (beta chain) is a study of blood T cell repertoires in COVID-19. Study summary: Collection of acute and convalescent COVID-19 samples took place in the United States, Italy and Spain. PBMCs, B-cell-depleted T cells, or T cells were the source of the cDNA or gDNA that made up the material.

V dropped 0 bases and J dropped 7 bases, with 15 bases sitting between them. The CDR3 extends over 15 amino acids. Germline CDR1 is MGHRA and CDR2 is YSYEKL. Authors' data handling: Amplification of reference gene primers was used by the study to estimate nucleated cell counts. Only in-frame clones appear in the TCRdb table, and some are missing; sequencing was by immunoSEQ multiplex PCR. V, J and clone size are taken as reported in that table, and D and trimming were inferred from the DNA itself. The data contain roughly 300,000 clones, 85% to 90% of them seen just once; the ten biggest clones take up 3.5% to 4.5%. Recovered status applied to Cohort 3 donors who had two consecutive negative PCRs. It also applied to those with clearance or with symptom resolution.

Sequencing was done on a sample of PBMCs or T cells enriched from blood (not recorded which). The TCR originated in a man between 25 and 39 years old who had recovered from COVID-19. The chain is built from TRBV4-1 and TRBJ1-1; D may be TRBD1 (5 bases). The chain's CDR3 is CASSQDRRGADEAFF. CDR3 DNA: TGCGCCAGCAGCCAAGATAGAAGGGGCGCGGATGAAGCTTTCTTT.